The 13 T cell receptor beta chains presented below share a single source sample, sequenced in a study of cytomegalovirus exposure and HLA in healthy donors. Amplification used 60 Vbeta primers and 13 Jbeta primers. The data were produced by immunoSEQ multiplex PCR, yet TCRdb's version contains in-frame clones alone and is incomplete. This table holds over 200,000 clones, just over 75% found once. The sample taken for sequencing was PBMCs. The receptor source for this set is a woman aged 55-69 years in good health and CMV-seropositive.

This clone was recorded only once. V gene TRBV9 combines with J gene TRBJ1-1; D is unresolved. The ends were cut back, 3 bases at V and 5 bases at J, with 11 bases in the middle. CDR1 SGDLS and CDR2 YYNGEE come from the germline V gene. The CDR3 extends over 13 amino acids. The CDR3 nucleotides read TGTGCCAGCAGCGCCACCCCGGGGACTGAAGCTTTCTTT. Its protein product is CASSATPGTEAFF. The variable domain in full, completed from reference TRBV9 and TRBJ1-1, reads DSGVTQTPKHLITATGQRVTLRCSPRSGDLSVYWYQQSLDQGLQFLIQYYNGEERAKGNILERFSAQQFPDLHSELNLSSLELGDSALYFCASSATPGTEAFFGQGTRLTVV.

This chain connects TRBV18 to TRBJ1-1; tentatively, D is TRBD1 (5 bases). This CDR3 spans 15 amino acids. Germline CDR1 is KGHSH and CDR2 is LQKENI. Trimming cost V 5 bases and J 1 base, with 14 bases left between them. The chain's CDR3 is CASSSAGGGNTEAFF. The CDR3 DNA reads as TGTGCCAGCTCATCGGCCGGGGGGGGGAACACTGAAGCTTTCTTT.

The table lists this clone with a count of one. CDR3 amino acids: CASSGIYGGAQETQYF. DNA for the CDR3: TGTGCCAGCAGCGGAATATACGGGGGGGCCCAAGAGACCCAGTACTTC. The J gene is TRBJ2-5, the V gene TRBV9, with 8 bases aligning to TRBD2. CDR1 is SGDLS and CDR2 is YYNGEE in the germline V gene. Trimming took 3 bases from V and 1 from J; bases not matched to a gene: 8. This CDR3 has 16 residues.

A single count supports this clone. The chain recombines TRBV18 with TRBJ1-2; a weak D match, TRBD1 (5 bases). CDR1 is KGHSH, CDR2 LQKENI, per germline. The CDR3 extends over 13 amino acids. V was shortened by 3 bases and J by 1 base, with 6 bases between the two germline ends. CDR3 nucleotide sequence: TGTGCCAGCTCACCCAGGGATAACTATGGCTACACCTTC. The encoded protein is CASSPRDNYGYTF.

The chain links TRBV5-5 to TRBJ2-7, with 9 bases identical to TRBD1. V trimming: 3 bases; J trimming: 1 base; junction bases outside the gene matches: 11. CDR1 SGHKS and CDR2 YYEKEE come from the germline V gene (reference sequence). The CDR3 runs to 17 residues. The CDR3, as DNA: TGTGCCAGCAGCTCGCTTATAGGACAGGGGATGTCCTACGAGCAGTACTTC. This encodes CASSSLIGQGMSYEQYF.

This clone turned up a few times. This chain joins TRBV5-1 and TRBJ1-1, with D tentatively TRBD1 (6 bases). Germline loops: CDR1 SGHRS, CDR2 YFSETQ. With 2 bases removed from V and 4 bases from J, the gap between germline ends came to 9 bases. The CDR3 runs to 13 residues. The CDR3 DNA follows: TGCGCCAGCAGCTTCAAAGGGGGCACTGAAGCTTTCTTT. It specifies CASSFKGGTEAFF. Supplemented by reference TRBV5-1 and TRBJ1-1, the full variable domain reads KAGVTQTPRYLIKTRGQQVTLSCSPISGHRSVSWYQQTPGQGLQFLFEYFSETQRNKGNFPGRFSGRQFSNSRSEMNVSTLELGDSALYLCASSFKGGTEAFFGQGTRLTVV.

In its sample, this clone was seen once. The chain recombines TRBV19 with TRBJ1-5, with D perhaps matching TRBD1 (5 bases). V was cut by 3 bases and J by 8 bases, with 11 bases left in between. This CDR3 has 13 amino acids. Germline V gives CDR1 LNHDA, CDR2 SQIVND (reference sequence). The CDR3 region has the DNA TGTGCCAGTAGTATGCAGGGAAGGGAGCCCCAGCATTTT. It encodes CASSMQGREPQHF. The complete variable domain, with remaining parts taken from reference TRBV19 and TRBJ1-5, reads DGGITQSPKYLFRKEGQNVTLSCEQNLNHDAMYWYRQDPGQGLRLIYYSQIVNDFQKGDIAEGYSVSREKKESFPLTVTSAQKNPTAFYLCASSMQGREPQHFGDGTRLSIL.

The V call is TRBV4-3, the J call TRBJ2-2; 7 positions match TRBD1. V lost 3 bases and J lost 5; bases outside the gene matches: 3. Germline V CDR1 and CDR2: LGHNA, YSLEER. The CDR3 totals 14 residues. The CDR3 loop reads CASSHRTGTGELFF. CDR3 in DNA: TGCGCCAGCAGCCACAGGACAGGTACCGGGGAGCTGTTTTTT.

The V call is TRBV6-6, the J call TRBJ1-5; TRBD1 matches at 7 bases. The CDR3 is 15 amino acids. Trimming removed 6 bases from V and 4 bases from J; junction bases left unmatched: 9. Per germline, CDR1 MNHNY and CDR2 SVGAGI (reference sequence). CDR3 sequence: CASRGPGQRNQPQHF. The CDR3 DNA follows: TGTGCCAGCAGAGGACCGGGACAGAGAAATCAGCCCCAGCATTTT.

J is TRBJ2-3 and V is TRBV21-1; TRBD1, as called in the table, went unchecked against the DNA. TRBV21-1 is listed as a pseudogene. This CDR3 is 16 amino acids long. The CDR3 coding sequence is TGTGCCAGCAGATCCGCACCCCCAGAAGGCACAGATACGCAGTATTTT. Protein: CASRSAPPEGTDTQYF.

This clone turned up a few times. The V call is TRBV19, the J call TRBJ1-2; the match to TRBD1 covers 8 bases. Germline V lookup: CDR1 LNHDA, CDR2 SQIVND (reference sequence). V shed 4 bases, J shed 5 bases, and the junction held 9 bases outside the gene matches. The CDR3 loop spans 15 amino acids. CDR3 DNA sequence: TGTGCCAGTAGTACCTGGACAGGGAGGGGGTATGGCTACACCTTC. It specifies CASSTWTGRGYGYTF.

The V gene is TRBV7-8, the J gene TRBJ1-1; TRBD1 agrees at 7 bases. Trimming took 4 bases from V and 4 from J; bases not matched to a gene: 6. The germline V gene has CDR1 SGHVS and CDR2 FQNEAQ. The CDR3 runs 14 residues. The CDR3 loop reads CASSSVTGATEAFF. The CDR3 bases are TGTGCCAGCAGCTCGGTCACAGGGGCCACTGAAGCTTTCTTT. The complete variable domain, with remaining parts taken from reference TRBV7-8 and TRBJ1-1, reads GAGVSQSPRYKVAKRGQDVALRCDPISGHVSLFWYQQALGQGPEFLTYFQNEAQLDKSGLPSDRFFAERPEGSVSTLKIQRTQQEDSAVYLCASSSVTGATEAFFGQGTRLTVV.

This clone has a handful of counts. The DNA for the CDR3 is TGTGCCAGCAGCTCCGCAAATAAGCGGGGGGGGCCAAGACAAGAGACCCAGTACTTC. Translated: CASSSANKRGGPRQETQYF. The chain has TRBV7-9 and TRBJ2-5; 10 bases are a match to TRBD2. Germline V gives CDR1 SEHNR, CDR2 FQNEAQ (reference sequence). The CDR3 has 19 residues. V shed 4 bases, J shed 2 bases, and the junction held 16 bases outside the gene matches.